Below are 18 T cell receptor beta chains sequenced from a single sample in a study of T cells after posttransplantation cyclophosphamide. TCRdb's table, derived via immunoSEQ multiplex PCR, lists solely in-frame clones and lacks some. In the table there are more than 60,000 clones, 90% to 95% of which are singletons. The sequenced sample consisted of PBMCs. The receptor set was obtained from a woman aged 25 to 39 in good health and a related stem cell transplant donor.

CDR3 sequence: CASSAPGGIQTQYF. The CDR3 DNA follows: TGTGCCAGCAGTGCCCCCGGGGGGATTCAGACCCAGTACTTC. The V and J genes are TRBV6-1 and TRBJ2-5, with 7 bases lining up with TRBD2. The CDR3 is made up of 14 amino acids. Germline V CDR1 and CDR2: MNHNS, SASEGT. J lost 6 bases, V lost 4 bases, and 8 bases had no gene match.

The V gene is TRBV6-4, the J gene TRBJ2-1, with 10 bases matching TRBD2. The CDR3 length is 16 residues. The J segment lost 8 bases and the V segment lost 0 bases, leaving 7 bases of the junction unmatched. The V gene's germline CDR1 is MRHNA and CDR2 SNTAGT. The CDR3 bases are TGTGCCAGCAGTGACTCAACTAGCGGGGCATACTATGAGCAGTTCTTC. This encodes CASSDSTSGAYYEQFF.

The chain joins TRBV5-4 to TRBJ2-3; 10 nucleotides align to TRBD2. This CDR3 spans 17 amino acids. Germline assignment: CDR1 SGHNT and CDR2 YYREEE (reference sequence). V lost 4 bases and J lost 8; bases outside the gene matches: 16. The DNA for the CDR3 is TGTGCCAGCAGCCCGACACTGAGTAGCGGGGGGTCTGCTACGCAGTATTTT. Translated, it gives CASSPTLSSGGSATQYF.

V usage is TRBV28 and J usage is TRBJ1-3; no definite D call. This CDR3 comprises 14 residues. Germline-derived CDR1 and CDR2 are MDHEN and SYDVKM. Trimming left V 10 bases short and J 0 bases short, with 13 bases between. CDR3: CATTFGDSGNTIYF. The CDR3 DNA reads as TGTGCCACCACCTTCGGGGACTCTGGAAACACCATATATTTT.

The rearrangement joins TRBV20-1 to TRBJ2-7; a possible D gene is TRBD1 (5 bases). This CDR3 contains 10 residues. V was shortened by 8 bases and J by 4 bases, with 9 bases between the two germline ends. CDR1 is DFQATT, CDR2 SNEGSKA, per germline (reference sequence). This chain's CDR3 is CSSKGYEQYF. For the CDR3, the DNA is TGCAGTTCAAAGGGGTACGAGCAGTACTTC.

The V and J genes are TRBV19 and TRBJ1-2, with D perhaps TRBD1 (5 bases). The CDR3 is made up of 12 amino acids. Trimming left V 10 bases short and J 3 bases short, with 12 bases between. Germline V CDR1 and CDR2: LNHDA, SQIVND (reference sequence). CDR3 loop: CATQGGDYGYTF. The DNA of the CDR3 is TGTGCCACCCAGGGAGGGGACTATGGCTACACCTTC. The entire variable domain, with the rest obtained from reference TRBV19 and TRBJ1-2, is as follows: DGGITQSPKYLFRKEGQNVTLSCEQNLNHDAMYWYRQDPGQGLRLIYYSQIVNDFQKGDIAEGYSVSREKKESFPLTVTSAQKNPTAFYLCATQGGDYGYTFGSGTRLTVV.

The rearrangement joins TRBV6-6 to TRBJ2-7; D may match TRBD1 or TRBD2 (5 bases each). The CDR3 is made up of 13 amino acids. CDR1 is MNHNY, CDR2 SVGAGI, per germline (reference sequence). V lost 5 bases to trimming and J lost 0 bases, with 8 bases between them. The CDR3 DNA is TGTGCCAGCAGTAGGGACGGCTCCTACGAGCAGTACTTC. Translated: CASSRDGSYEQYF.

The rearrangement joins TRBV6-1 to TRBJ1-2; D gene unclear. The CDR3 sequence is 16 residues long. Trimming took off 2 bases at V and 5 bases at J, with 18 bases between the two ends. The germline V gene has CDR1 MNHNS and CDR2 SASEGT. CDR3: CASSEFGNIGGYGYTF. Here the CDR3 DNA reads TGTGCCAGCAGTGAATTCGGCAATATCGGAGGGTATGGCTACACCTTC.

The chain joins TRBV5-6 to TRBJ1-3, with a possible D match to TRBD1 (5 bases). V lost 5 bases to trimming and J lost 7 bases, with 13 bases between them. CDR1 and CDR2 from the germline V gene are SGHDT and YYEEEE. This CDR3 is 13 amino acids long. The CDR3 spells CASSSLGGNTIYF. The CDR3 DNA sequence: TGTGCCAGCAGTTCGCTCGGGGGTAACACCATATATTTT.

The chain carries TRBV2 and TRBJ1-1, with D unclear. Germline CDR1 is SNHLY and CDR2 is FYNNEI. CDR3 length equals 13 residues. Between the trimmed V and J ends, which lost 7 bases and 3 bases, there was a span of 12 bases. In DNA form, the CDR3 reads TGTGCCAGCAATCCCAGCCGGGACACTGAAGCTTTCTTT. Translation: CASNPSRDTEAFF.

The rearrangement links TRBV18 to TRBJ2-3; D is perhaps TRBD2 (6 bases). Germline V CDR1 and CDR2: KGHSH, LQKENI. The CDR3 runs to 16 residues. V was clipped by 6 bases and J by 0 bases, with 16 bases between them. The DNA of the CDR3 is TGTGCCAGCTCTACTAGCCCGTTAATGAGCACAGATACGCAGTATTTT. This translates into CASSTSPLMSTDTQYF.

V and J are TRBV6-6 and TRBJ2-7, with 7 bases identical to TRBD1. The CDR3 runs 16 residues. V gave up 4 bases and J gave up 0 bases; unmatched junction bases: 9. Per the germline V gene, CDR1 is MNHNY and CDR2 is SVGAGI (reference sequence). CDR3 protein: CASSSPSGGSSYEQYF. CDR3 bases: TGTGCCAGCAGTTCCCCATCAGGGGGTAGCTCCTACGAGCAGTACTTC.

The CDR3 DNA reads as TGTGCCAGCAGTTTGGCTCGGGGCCGAGCTTTCTTT. It is translated as CASSLARGRAFF. The V and J genes are TRBV28 and TRBJ1-1; tentative D call: TRBD1 (5 bases). V was pared by 3 bases and J by 10 bases, with 12 bases between. The CDR3 runs to 12 residues. Germline CDR1 is MDHEN and CDR2 is SYDVKM. Full variable domain (remainder filled in from reference TRBV28 and TRBJ1-1): DVKVTQSSRYLVKRTGEKVFLECVQDMDHENMFWYRQDPGLGLRLIYFSYDVKMKEKGDIPEGYSVSREKKERFSLILESASTNQTSMYLCASSLARGRAFFGQGTRLTVV.

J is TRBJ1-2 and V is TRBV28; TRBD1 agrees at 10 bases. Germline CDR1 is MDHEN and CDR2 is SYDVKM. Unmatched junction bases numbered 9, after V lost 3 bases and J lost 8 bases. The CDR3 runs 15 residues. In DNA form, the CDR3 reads TGTGCCAGCAGTTTTAGGGGACAGGGGATAAAGGGCTACACCTTC. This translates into CASSFRGQGIKGYTF.

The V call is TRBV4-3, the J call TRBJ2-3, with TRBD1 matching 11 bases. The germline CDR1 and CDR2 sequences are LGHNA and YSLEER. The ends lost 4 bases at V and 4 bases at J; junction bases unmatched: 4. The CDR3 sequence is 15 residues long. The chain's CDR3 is CASSLGTGGSDTQYF. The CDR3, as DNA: TGCGCCAGCAGCCTCGGGACAGGGGGATCAGATACGCAGTATTTT.

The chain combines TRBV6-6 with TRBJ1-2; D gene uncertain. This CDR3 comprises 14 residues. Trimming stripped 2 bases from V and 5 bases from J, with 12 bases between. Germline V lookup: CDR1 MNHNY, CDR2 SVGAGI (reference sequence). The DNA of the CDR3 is TGTGCCAGCAGTTACGAACCAGGATATTATGGCTACACCTTC. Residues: CASSYEPGYYGYTF.

The DNA of the CDR3 is TGCGCCAGCAGCCAAGAGTGGGACGCAGGTCGACGTGGCTACACCTTC. Protein product: CASSQEWDAGRRGYTF. The chain is built from TRBV4-3 and TRBJ1-2; D possibly corresponds to TRBD1 (5 bases). CDR3 size: 16 residues. V shed 0 bases and J shed 7 bases, with 18 bases lying between them. Germline CDR1 reads LGHNA; CDR2 reads YSLEER.

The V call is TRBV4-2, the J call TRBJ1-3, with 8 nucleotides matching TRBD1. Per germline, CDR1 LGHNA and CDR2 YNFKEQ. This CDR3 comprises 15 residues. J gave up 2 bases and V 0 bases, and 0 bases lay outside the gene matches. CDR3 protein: CASSQDRGPGNTIYF. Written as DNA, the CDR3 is TGTGCCAGCAGCCAAGACAGGGGGCCTGGAAACACCATATATTTT.